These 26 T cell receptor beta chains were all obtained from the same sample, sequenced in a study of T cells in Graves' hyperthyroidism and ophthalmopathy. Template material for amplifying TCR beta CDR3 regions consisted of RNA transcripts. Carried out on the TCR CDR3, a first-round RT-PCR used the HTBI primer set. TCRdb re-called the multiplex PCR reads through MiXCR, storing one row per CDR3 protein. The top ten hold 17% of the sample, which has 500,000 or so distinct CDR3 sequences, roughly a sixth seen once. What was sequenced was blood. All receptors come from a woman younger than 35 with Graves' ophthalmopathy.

For the CDR3, the DNA is TGTGCCAGTAGTATTGGATCGTTTTCAGGAAACACCATATATTTT. Amino acids: CASSIGSFSGNTIYF. The rearrangement joins TRBV19 to TRBJ1-3; no firm D call. Germline V gene lookup returns CDR1 LNHDA and CDR2 SQIVND (reference sequence). V dropped 3 bases and J dropped 4 bases, with 13 bases sitting between them. The CDR3 consists of 15 residues.

For the CDR3, the DNA is TGCGCCAGCAGCTTGTCCGGAGGACAGAACCTCTATGGCTACACCTTC. Its translation is CASSLSGGQNLYGYTF. V is TRBV5-1 and J is TRBJ1-2, with D possibly TRBD1 on 6 matching bases. The CDR3 has 16 amino acids. Trimming cost V 1 base and J 4 bases, with 17 bases left between them. Per germline, CDR1 SGHRS and CDR2 YFSETQ.

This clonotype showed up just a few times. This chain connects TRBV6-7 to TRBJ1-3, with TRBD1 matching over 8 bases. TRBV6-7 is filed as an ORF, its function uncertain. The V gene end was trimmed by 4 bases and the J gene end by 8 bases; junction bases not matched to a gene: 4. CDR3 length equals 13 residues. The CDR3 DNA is TGTGCCAGCAGTTGGGACAGGTCGGACACCATATATTTT. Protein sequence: CASSWDRSDTIYF.

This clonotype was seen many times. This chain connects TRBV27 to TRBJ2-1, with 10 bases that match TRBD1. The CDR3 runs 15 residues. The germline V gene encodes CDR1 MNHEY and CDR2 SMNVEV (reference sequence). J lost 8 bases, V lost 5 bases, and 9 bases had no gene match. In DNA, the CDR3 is TGTGCCAGCAGTATGACAGGGGGCCAGGGCGATGAGCAGTTCTTC. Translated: CASSMTGGQGDEQFF.

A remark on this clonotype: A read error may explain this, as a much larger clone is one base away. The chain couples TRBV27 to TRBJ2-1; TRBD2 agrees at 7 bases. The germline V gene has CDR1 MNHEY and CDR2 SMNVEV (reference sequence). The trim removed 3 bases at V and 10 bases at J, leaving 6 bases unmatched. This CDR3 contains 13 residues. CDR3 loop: CASSFGGVREQFF. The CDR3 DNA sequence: TGTGCCAGCAGTTTTGGGGGGGTGAGGGAGCAGTTCTTC.

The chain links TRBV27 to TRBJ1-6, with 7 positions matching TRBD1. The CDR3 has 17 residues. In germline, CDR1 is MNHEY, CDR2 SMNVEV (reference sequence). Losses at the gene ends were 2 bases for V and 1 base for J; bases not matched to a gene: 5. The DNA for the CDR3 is TGTGCCAGCAGTTTAACCTCGGGACAGTCCTATAATTCACCCCTCCACTTT. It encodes CASSLTSGQSYNSPLHF.

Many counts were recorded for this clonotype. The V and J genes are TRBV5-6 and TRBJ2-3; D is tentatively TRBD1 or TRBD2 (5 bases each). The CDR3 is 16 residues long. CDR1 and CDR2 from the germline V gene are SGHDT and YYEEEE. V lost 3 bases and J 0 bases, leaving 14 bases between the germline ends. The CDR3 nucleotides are TGTGCCAGCAGCTCGACCCGGGACGATAGCACAGATACGCAGTATTTT. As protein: CASSSTRDDSTDTQYF.

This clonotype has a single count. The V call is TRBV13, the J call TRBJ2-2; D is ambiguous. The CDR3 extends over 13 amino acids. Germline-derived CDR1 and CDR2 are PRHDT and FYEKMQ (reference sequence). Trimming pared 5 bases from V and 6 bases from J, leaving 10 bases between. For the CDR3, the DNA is TGTGCCAGCAGCCCCAAGCTCTCCGGGGAGCTGTTTTTT. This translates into CASSPKLSGELFF.

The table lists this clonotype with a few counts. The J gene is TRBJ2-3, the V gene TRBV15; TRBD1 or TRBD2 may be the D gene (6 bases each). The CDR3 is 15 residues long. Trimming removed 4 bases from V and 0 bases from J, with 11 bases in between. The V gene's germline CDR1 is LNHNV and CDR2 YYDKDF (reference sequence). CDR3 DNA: TGTGCCACCAGCAAAAGGGGGGACAGCACAGATACGCAGTATTTT. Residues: CATSKRGDSTDTQYF.

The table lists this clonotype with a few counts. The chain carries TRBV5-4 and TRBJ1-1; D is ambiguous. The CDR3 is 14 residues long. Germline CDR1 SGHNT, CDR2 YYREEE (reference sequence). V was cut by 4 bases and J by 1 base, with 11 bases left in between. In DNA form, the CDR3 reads TGTGCCAGCAGCCCGGACGGCCCGAACACTGAAGCTTTCTTT. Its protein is CASSPDGPNTEAFF.

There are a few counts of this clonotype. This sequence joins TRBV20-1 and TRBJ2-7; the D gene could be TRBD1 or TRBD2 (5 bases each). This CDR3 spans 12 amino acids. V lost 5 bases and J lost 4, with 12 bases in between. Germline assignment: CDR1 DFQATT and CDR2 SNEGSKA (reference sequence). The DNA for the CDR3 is TGCAGTGCTCCGGGGCAGCTTTACGAGCAGTACTTC. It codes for CSAPGQLYEQYF.

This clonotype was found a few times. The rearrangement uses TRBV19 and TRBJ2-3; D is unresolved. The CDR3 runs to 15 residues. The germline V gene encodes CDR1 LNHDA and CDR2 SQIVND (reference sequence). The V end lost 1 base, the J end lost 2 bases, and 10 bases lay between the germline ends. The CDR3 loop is CASSIGPEITDTQYF. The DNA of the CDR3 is TGTGCCAGTAGTATAGGCCCGGAGATCACAGATACGCAGTATTTT.

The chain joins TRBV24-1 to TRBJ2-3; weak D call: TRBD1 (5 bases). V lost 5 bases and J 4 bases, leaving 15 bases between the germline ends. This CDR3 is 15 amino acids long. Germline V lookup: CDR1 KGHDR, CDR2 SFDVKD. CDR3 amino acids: CATSAPGPGSDTQYF. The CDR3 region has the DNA TGTGCCACCAGTGCACCCGGGCCAGGGTCAGATACGCAGTATTTT.

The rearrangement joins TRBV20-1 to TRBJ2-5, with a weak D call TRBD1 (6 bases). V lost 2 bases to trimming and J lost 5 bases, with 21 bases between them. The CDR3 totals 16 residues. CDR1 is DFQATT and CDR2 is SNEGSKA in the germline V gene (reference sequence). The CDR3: CSARKPAAGDVETQYF. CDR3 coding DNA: TGCAGTGCTAGAAAGCCCGCGGCAGGGGATGTGGAGACCCAGTACTTC.

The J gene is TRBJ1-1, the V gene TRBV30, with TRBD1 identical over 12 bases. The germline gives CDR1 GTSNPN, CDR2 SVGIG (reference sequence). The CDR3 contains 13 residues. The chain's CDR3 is CASRDRGRTEAFF. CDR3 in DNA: TGTGCGAGTAGGGACAGGGGGCGAACTGAAGCTTTCTTT.

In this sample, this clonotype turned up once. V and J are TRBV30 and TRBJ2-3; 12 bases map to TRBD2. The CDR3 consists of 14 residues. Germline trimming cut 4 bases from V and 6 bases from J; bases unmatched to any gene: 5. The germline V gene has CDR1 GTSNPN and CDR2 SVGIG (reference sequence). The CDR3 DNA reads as TGTGCCTGGACCACTAGCGGGAGGCCCGATACGCAGTATTTT. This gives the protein CAWTTSGRPDTQYF.

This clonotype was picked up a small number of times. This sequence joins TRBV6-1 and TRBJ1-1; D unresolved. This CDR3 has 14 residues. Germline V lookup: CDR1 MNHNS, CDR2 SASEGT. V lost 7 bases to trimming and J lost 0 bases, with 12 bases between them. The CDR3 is CASNRGKMNTEAFF. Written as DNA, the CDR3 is TGTGCCAGCAACCGGGGAAAGATGAACACTGAAGCTTTCTTT.

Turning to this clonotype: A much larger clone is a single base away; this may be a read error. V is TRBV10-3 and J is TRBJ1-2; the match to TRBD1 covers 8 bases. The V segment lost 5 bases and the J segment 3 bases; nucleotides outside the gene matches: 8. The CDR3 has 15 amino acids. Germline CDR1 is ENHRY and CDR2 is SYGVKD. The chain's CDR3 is CAISWAGGADYGYTF. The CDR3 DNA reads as TGTGCCATCAGTTGGGCAGGGGGCGCAGACTATGGCTACACCTTC.

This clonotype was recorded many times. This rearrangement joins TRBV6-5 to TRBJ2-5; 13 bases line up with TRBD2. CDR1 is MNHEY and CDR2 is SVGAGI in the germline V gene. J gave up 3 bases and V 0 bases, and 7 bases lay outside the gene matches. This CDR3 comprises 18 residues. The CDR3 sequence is CASSYSPPTSGREETQYF. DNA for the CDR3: TGTGCCAGCAGTTACTCCCCACCCACTAGCGGGAGGGAAGAGACCCAGTACTTC.

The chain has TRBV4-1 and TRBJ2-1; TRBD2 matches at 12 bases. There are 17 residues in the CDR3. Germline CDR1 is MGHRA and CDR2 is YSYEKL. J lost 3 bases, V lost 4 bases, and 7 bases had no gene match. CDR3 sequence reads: CASSPMTSGSIYNEQFF. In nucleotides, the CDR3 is TGCGCCAGCAGCCCCATGACTAGCGGGAGTATCTACAATGAGCAGTTCTTC.

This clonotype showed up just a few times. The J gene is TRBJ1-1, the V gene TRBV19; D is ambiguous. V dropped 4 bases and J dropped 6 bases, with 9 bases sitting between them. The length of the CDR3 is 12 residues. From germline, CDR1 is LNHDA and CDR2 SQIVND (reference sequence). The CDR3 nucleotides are TGTGCCAGTAGTAGCGGGAAGCCTGAAGCTTTCTTT. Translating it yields CASSSGKPEAFF.

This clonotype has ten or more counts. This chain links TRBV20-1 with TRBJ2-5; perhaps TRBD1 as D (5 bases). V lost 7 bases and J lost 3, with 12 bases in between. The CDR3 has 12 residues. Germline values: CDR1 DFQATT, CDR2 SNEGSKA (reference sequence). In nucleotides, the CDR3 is TGCAGTGGCGCGACAGAAGAAGAGACCCAGTACTTC. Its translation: CSGATEEETQYF.

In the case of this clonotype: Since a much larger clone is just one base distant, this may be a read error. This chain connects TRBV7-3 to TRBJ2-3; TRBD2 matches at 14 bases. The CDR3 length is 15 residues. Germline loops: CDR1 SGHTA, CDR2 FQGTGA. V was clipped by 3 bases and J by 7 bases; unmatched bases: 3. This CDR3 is CASSFGLAGGYTQYF. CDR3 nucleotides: TGTGCCAGCAGCTTCGGACTAGCGGGGGGTTATACGCAGTATTTT.

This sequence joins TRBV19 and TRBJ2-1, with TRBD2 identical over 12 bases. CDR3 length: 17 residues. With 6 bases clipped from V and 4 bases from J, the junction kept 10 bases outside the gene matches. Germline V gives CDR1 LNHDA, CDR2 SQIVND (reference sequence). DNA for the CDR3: TGTGCCAGTAGCCCTAGCGGGAGGGCCCCCTTTTACAATGAGCAGTTCTTC. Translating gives CASSPSGRAPFYNEQFF. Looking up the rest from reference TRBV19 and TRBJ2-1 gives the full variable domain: DGGITQSPKYLFRKEGQNVTLSCEQNLNHDAMYWYRQDPGQGLRLIYYSQIVNDFQKGDIAEGYSVSREKKESFPLTVTSAQKNPTAFYLCASSPSGRAPFYNEQFFGPGTRLTVL.

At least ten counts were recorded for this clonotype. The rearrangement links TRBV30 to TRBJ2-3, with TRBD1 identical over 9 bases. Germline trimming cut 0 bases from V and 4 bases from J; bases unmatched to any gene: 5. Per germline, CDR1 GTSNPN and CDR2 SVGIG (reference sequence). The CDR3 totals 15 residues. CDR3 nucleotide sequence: TGTGCCTGGAGTGTAGGGACAGGGACTTCAGATACGCAGTATTTT. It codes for CAWSVGTGTSDTQYF.

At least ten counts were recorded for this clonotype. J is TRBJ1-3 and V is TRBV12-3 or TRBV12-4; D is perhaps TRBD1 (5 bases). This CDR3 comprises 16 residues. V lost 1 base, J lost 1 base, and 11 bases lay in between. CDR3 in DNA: TGTGCCAGCAGTTTAGGCAGGGTGCCATCTGGAAACACCATATATTTT. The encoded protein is CASSLGRVPSGNTIYF.